One and the same sample provided the 19 T cell receptor beta chains below, sequenced in a study of regulatory T cells in long-lasting Graves disease. Specified time point: newly diagnosed GD, antithyroid drugs for less than 3 months. PBMC RNA was the source of the TCR library. Both iRepertoire HTBI primers and Arm-PCR of CDR3 regions were used to build the TCR beta libraries. TCRdb called the multiplex PCR reads again in MiXCR, with one record for every CDR3 protein. The data show 200,000 to 250,000 distinct CDR3 sequences, approximately 18% seen once. The same sample was also studied in work on T cells in Graves' hyperthyroidism and ophthalmopathy.

The source was peripheral blood mononuclear cells (PBMCs), collected at new diagnosis, from a patient treated with antithyroid drugs. The receptors were sampled from a woman in her twenties or thirties with Graves disease.

About this clonotype: An end of the junction does not agree with germline; a read error may underlie this. V usage is TRBV30 and J usage is TRBJ1-5, with D tentatively TRBD1 (5 bases). CDR1 is GTSNPN, CDR2 SVGIG, per germline (reference sequence). The CDR3 is made up of 15 amino acids. CDR3: CAWSGPEVRGQPHHF. Here the CDR3 DNA reads TGTGCCTGGAGCGGGCCGGAGGTGAGGGGTCAGCCCCACCATTTT.

This rearrangement joins TRBV20-1 to TRBJ2-3, with D uncertain. Germline assignment: CDR1 DFQATT and CDR2 SNEGSKA (reference sequence). CDR3 length: 12 amino acids. V was cut by 0 bases and J by 7 bases, with 8 bases left in between. CDR3 sequence (DNA): TGCAGTGCTAGAGATACTCAACATACGCAGTATTTT. It translates to CSARDTQHTQYF.

As for this clonotype: A much larger clone sits a single nucleotide away, making a read error possible. This sequence joins TRBV11-3 and TRBJ2-1; 7 bases align to TRBD2. CDR1 is SGHNT, CDR2 YENEEA, per germline. CDR3 length equals 16 residues. The V segment lost 1 base and the J segment 1 base; nucleotides outside the gene matches: 4. The CDR3 DNA follows: TGTGCCAGCAGCTTAGGAACAGCGGGGTCCTACAATGAGCAGTTCTTC. This encodes CASSLGTAGSYNEQFF.

This clonotype occurred many times. The chain carries TRBV20-1 and TRBJ2-2, with 8 bases identical to TRBD1. The V gene's germline CDR1 is DFQATT and CDR2 SNEGSKA (reference sequence). This CDR3 comprises 16 residues. V trimming: 2 bases; J trimming: 5 bases; junction bases outside the gene matches: 10. CDR3 protein: CSARKSGQATTGELFF. The CDR3 nucleotides read TGCAGTGCTAGAAAGTCGGGACAGGCGACAACCGGGGAGCTGTTTTTT.

This clonotype was observed at least ten times. The genes are TRBV6-1 and TRBJ2-3; no clear D gene. The CDR3 is 16 amino acids. Per germline, CDR1 MNHNS and CDR2 SASEGT. Trimming shortened V by 0 bases and J by 4 bases, and 14 bases separated the two germline ends. CDR3 nucleotides: TGTGCCAGCAGTGAAGCGCCGGCTACCAGGCCAGATACGCAGTATTTT. Residues: CASSEAPATRPDTQYF.

This clonotype was found many times. This rearrangement joins TRBV2 to TRBJ1-2; D is unresolved. This CDR3 comprises 13 residues. V lost 2 bases, J lost 4 bases, and 8 bases lay in between. CDR1 SNHLY and CDR2 FYNNEI come from the germline V gene. In DNA, the CDR3 is TGTGCCAGCAGTGAACGACCGGCCTATGGCTACACCTTC. This encodes CASSERPAYGYTF.

There are many counts of this clonotype. CDR3 nucleotide sequence: TGTGCCAGCAGCCCGCCGACAGGGGGGCTAGCGGGAGATATCCTGGATACGCAGTATTTT. This codes for CASSPPTGGLAGDILDTQYF. This sequence joins TRBV5-6 and TRBJ2-3, with D tentatively TRBD2 (10 bases). Germline V gives CDR1 SGHDT, CDR2 YYEEEE. V was pared by 4 bases and J by 6 bases, with 33 bases between. This CDR3 has 20 amino acids.

This clonotype was found many times. The genes are TRBV3-1 and TRBJ2-5; a possible D gene is TRBD2 (6 bases). From germline, CDR1 is LGHDT and CDR2 YNNKEL (reference sequence). Trimming took off 3 bases at V and 2 bases at J, with 10 bases between the two ends. CDR3 length: 14 residues. The CDR3 sequence is CASSHRSGQETQYF. In nucleotides, the CDR3 is TGTGCCAGCAGCCATCGGAGCGGGCAAGAGACCCAGTACTTC.

The chain carries TRBV3-1 and TRBJ2-5; 12 positions agree with TRBD2. Germline values: CDR1 LGHDT, CDR2 YNNKEL (reference sequence). There are 16 residues in the CDR3. The V gene end was trimmed by 7 bases and the J gene end by 2 bases; junction bases not matched to a gene: 8. For the CDR3, the DNA is TGTGCCAGCATCTTACTAGCGGGAGGTGGTCAAGAGACCCAGTACTTC. Protein: CASILLAGGGQETQYF.

This clonotype was recorded at least ten times. V gene TRBV2 combines with J gene TRBJ1-2, with D perhaps matching TRBD1 (5 bases). This CDR3 comprises 14 residues. Germline V gene data show CDR1 as SNHLY and CDR2 as FYNNEI. V lost 0 bases, J lost 7 bases, and 12 bases lay in between. The CDR3 bases are TGTGCCAGCAGTGAAGCAAGGCAGGGAGTTGGCTACACCTTC. Encoded protein: CASSEARQGVGYTF.

As concerns this clonotype: This is likely an artifact of a read error, given a far larger clone one base away. This sequence joins TRBV6-1 and TRBJ2-1; D is possibly TRBD2 (6 bases). Germline CDR1 reads MNHNS; CDR2 reads SASEGT. Trimming pared 3 bases from V and 8 bases from J, leaving 20 bases between. The CDR3 is made up of 16 amino acids. CDR3 bases: TGTGCCAGCAGTGAGAAGGAAGCGGAGGGCCGGGATGAGCAGTTCTTC. Encoded protein: CASSEKEAEGRDEQFF.

The rearrangement joins TRBV11-3 to TRBJ2-3; D is unresolved. Trimming left V 0 bases short and J 5 bases short, with 6 bases between. The CDR3 spans 13 residues. Looked up from germline, CDR1 is SGHNT and CDR2 is YENEEA. CDR3 in DNA: TGTGCCAGCAGCTTAGATGAGGAAGATACGCAGTATTTT. It encodes CASSLDEEDTQYF.

The sample holds many counts of this clonotype. The genes are TRBV5-1 and TRBJ1-5, with D unclear. Trimming pared 7 bases from V and 3 bases from J, leaving 14 bases between. The CDR3 loop spans 14 amino acids. CDR1 and CDR2 (germline): SGHRS, YFSETQ. As DNA, the CDR3 is TGCGCCAGCTGCATCGTCAGAGTCAATCAGCCCCAGCATTTT. Translated: CASCIVRVNQPQHF. Complete variable domain (other parts from reference TRBV5-1 and TRBJ1-5): KAGVTQTPRYLIKTRGQQVTLSCSPISGHRSVSWYQQTPGQGLQFLFEYFSETQRNKGNFPGRFSGRQFSNSRSEMNVSTLELGDSALYLCASCIVRVNQPQHFGDGTRLSIL.

This clonotype was detected many times. V is TRBV30 and J is TRBJ1-2, with D perhaps matching TRBD1 (6 bases). V shed 1 base and J shed 8 bases, with 11 bases lying between them. This CDR3 has 12 residues. In germline, CDR1 is GTSNPN, CDR2 SVGIG (reference sequence). CDR3 sequence reads: CAWSAGARGYTF. The CDR3 nucleotides are TGTGCCTGGAGTGCGGGGGCTCGGGGCTACACCTTC.

This clonotype was recorded at least ten times. This rearrangement joins TRBV7-8 to TRBJ1-1; D uncertain. This CDR3 comprises 14 residues. CDR1 is SGHVS and CDR2 is FQNEAQ in the germline V gene. Trimming shortened V by 1 base and J by 0 bases, and 6 bases separated the two germline ends. CDR3 region: CASSLGNLNTEAFF. The CDR3 coding sequence is TGTGCCAGCAGCTTAGGTAACTTGAACACTGAAGCTTTCTTT.

With respect to this clonotype: No conserved phenylalanine or tryptophan is present at the end of the CDR3, so a read error is the likely explanation. It is unclear where the CDR3 begins or ends on the DNA, so no DNA is shown, and the CDR3 is as TCRdb lists it. The chain recombines TRBV6-8 with TRBJ1-6. The CDR3 is 14 residues long, ends included. Germline CDR1 and CDR2: MNHGY and SAAAGT. The CDR3 sequence: CASSYSPDNSPRHV.

This clonotype has at least ten counts. The rearrangement joins TRBV28 to TRBJ1-4; 12 bases line up with TRBD1. This CDR3 spans 15 amino acids. Germline lookup yields CDR1 MDHEN and CDR2 SYDVKM. V lost 7 bases and J lost 7; bases outside the gene matches: 7. The CDR3 coding sequence is TGTGCCAGCAATAGCCTGGGACAGGGGGCTGAAAAACTGTTTTTT. Residues: CASNSLGQGAEKLFF.

This clonotype was seen many times. The chain combines TRBV2 with TRBJ1-1; no clear D gene. This CDR3 contains 13 residues. V lost 0 bases to trimming and J lost 6 bases, with 8 bases between them. CDR1 and CDR2 (germline): SNHLY, FYNNEI. The CDR3 DNA reads TGTGCCAGCAGTGAAGCGACGAGGGCTGAAGCTTTCTTT. Translating it yields CASSEATRAEAFF.

This clonotype came up many times. The genes are TRBV12-3 or TRBV12-4 and TRBJ2-5; TRBD2 matches at 8 bases. After removal of 6 bases from V and 4 bases from J, the junction contained 13 bases not matched to a gene. This CDR3 is built from 16 residues. The CDR3 DNA sequence: TGTGCCAGCAGCCGTGGCGGGACGGGAGGGGGAGAGACCCAGTACTTC. Translation: CASSRGGTGGGETQYF.